The present entry profiles one T cell receptor (beta chain) with its context. This entry is derived from a study of control samples from healthy donors and cancer patients. Measured with immunoSEQ multiplex PCR; TCRdb has only the in-frame clones, and not every one. Listed are approximately 190,000 clones; 2.2% falls within the top ten. CDR1 is SGHRS, CDR2 YFSETQ, per germline. With 0 bases removed from V and 5 bases from J, the gap between germline ends came to 11 bases. CDR3 size: 14 residues. What was sequenced was blood. This chain joins TRBV5-1 and TRBJ2-5; D is unresolved. The receptor was isolated from a woman between 25 and 40 years old in good health. CDR3: CASSLGRLMETQYF. The CDR3 nucleotides are TGCGCCAGCAGCTTGGGTAGGCTAATGGAGACCCAGTACTTC.